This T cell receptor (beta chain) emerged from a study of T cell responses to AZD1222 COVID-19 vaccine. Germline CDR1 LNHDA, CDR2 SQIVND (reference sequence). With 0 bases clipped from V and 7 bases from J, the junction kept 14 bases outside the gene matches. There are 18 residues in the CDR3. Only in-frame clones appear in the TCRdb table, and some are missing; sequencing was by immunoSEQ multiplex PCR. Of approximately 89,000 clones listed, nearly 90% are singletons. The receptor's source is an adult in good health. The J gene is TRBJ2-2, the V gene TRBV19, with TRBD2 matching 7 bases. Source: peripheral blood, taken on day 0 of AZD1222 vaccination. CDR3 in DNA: TGTGCCAGTAGTATAGATCCCCCCTCTTTGCGGGGGAACGGGGAGCTGTTTTTT. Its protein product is CASSIDPPSLRGNGELFF. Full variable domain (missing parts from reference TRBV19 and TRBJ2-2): DGGITQSPKYLFRKEGQNVTLSCEQNLNHDAMYWYRQDPGQGLRLIYYSQIVNDFQKGDIAEGYSVSREKKESFPLTVTSAQKNPTAFYLCASSIDPPSLRGNGELFFGEGSRLTVL.